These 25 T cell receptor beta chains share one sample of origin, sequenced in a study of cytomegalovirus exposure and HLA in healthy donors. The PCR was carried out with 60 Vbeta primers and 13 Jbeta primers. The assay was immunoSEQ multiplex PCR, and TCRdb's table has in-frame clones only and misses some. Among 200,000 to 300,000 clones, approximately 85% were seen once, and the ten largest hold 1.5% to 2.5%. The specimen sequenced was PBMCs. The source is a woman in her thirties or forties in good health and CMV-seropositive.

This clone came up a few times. As DNA, the CDR3 is TGTGCCAGCAGCTTCCGGGATGACCATAGCAATCAGCCCCAGCATTTT. It encodes CASSFRDDHSNQPQHF. The gene calls are TRBV7-9 and TRBJ1-5; D is ambiguous. This CDR3 is built from 16 residues. The germline V gene encodes CDR1 SEHNR and CDR2 FQNEAQ (reference sequence). Deletions cut 3 bases from V and 0 bases from J, with 12 bases between. The whole variable domain, remainder taken from reference TRBV7-9 and TRBJ1-5, is DTGVSQNPRHKITKRGQNVTFRCDPISEHNRLYWYRQTLGQGPEFLTYFQNEAQLEKSRLLSDRFSAERPKGSFSTLEIQRTEQGDSAMYLCASSFRDDHSNQPQHFGDGTRLSIL.

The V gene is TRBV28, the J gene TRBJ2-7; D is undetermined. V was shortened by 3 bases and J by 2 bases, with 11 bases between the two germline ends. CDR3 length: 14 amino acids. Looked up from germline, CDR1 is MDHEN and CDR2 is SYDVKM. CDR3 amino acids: CASSFFTQAYEQYF. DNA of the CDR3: TGTGCCAGCAGTTTCTTTACCCAGGCCTACGAGCAGTACTTC.

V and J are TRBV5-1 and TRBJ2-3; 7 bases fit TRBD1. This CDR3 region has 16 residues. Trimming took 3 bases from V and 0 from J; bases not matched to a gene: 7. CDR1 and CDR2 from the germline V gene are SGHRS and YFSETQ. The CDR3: CASSYRGSTSTDTQYF. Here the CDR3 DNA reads TGCGCCAGCAGCTACAGGGGCTCTACTAGCACAGATACGCAGTATTTT.

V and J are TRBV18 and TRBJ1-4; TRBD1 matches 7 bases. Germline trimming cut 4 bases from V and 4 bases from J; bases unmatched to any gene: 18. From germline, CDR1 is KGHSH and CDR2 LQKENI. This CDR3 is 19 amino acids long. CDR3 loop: CASSQNVRDSRGGNEKLFF. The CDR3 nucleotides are TGTGCCAGCTCACAAAACGTGCGGGACAGCCGCGGAGGTAATGAAAAACTGTTTTTT.

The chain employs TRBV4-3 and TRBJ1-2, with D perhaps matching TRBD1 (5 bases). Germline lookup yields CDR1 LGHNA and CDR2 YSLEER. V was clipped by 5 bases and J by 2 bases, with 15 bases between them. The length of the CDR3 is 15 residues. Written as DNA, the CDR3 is TGCGCCAGCAGCACCCTGGGGCAGGTGAACTATGGCTACACCTTC. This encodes CASSTLGQVNYGYTF.

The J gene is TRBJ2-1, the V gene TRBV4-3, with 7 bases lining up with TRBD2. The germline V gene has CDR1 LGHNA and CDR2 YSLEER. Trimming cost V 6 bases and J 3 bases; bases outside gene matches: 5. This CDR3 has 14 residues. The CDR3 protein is CASRKTSSYNEQFF. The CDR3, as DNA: TGCGCCAGCAGAAAGACTAGCAGCTACAATGAGCAGTTCTTC.

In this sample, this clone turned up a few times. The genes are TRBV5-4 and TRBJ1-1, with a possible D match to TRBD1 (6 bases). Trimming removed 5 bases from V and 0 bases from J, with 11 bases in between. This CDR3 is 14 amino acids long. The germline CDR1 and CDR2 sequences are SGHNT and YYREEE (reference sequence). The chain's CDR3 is CASRPDRLNTEAFF. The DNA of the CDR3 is TGTGCCAGCAGACCGGACAGACTGAACACTGAAGCTTTCTTT. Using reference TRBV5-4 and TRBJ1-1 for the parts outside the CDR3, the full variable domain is ETGVTQSPTHLIKTRGQQVTLRCSSQSGHNTVSWYQQALGQGPQFIFQYYREEENGRGNFPPRFSGLQFPNYSSELNVNALELDDSALYLCASRPDRLNTEAFFGQGTRLTVV.

The DNA of the CDR3 is TGTGCCAGCAGTTTAAATAGTCGTGGACTCTACGAGCAGTACTTC. This gives the protein CASSLNSRGLYEQYF. The chain has TRBV27 and TRBJ2-7; perhaps TRBD2 as D (5 bases). The CDR3 length is 15 residues. CDR1 is MNHEY, CDR2 SMNVEV, per germline (reference sequence). The V end lost 2 bases, the J end lost 3 bases, and 14 bases lay between the germline ends.

The CDR3 nucleotides are TGTGCCAGCAGCTTAAGAGCGGGAGAAGAGACCCAGTACTTC. Its protein is CASSLRAGEETQYF. This chain links TRBV7-2 with TRBJ2-5; 8 bases fit TRBD2. CDR3 length equals 14 residues. In germline, CDR1 is SGHTA, CDR2 FQGNSA. V trimming: 2 bases; J trimming: 3 bases; junction bases outside the gene matches: 2.

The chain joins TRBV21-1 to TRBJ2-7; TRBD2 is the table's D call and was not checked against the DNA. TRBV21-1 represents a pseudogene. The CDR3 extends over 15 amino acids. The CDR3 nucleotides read TGTGCCAGCAGCAAACGGGGAGTACGAAGTTACGAGCAGTACTTC. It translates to CASSKRGVRSYEQYF.

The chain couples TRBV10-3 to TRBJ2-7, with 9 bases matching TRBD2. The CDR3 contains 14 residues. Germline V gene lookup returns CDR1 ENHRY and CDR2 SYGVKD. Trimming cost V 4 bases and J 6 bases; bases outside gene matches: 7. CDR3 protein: CAISAGTSPSEQYF. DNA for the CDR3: TGTGCCATCAGTGCCGGGACTAGCCCGTCCGAGCAGTACTTC.

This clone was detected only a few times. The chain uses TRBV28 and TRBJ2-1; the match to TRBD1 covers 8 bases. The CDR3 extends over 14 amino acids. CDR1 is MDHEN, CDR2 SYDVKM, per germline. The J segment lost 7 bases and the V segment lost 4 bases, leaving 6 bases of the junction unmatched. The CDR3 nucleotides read TGTGCCAGCAGTTCGGACAGGGTGGAGAATGAGCAGTTCTTC. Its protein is CASSSDRVENEQFF.

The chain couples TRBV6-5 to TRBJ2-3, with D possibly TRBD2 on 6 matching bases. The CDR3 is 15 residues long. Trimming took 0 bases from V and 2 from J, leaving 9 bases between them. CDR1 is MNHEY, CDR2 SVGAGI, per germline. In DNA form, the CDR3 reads TGTGCCAGCAGTTACTCGGCGGGGTCCACAGATACGCAGTATTTT. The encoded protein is CASSYSAGSTDTQYF.

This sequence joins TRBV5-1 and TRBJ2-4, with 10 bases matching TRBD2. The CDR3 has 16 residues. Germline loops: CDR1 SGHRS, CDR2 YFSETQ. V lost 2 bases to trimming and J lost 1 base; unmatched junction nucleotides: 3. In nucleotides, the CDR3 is TGCGCCAGCAGCTTTTCTAGCGGGAGTGCCAAAAACATTCAGTACTTC. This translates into CASSFSSGSAKNIQYF.

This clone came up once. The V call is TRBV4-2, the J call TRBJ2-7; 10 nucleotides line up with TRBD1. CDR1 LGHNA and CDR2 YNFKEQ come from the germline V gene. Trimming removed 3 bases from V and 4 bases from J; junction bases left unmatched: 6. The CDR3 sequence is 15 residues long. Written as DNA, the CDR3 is TGTGCCAGCAGCCAGCCGGGACAGGGGACGTACGAGCAGTACTTC. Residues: CASSQPGQGTYEQYF.

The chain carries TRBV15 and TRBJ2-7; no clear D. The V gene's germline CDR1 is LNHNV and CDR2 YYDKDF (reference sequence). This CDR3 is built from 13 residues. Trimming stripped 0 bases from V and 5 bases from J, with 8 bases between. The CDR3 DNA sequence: TGTGCCACCAGCAGAGACAGGCGTGACGAGCAGTACTTC. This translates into CATSRDRRDEQYF.

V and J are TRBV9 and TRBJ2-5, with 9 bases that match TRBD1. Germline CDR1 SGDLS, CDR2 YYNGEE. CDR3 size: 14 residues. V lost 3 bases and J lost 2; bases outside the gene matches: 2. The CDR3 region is CASSADRGQETQYF. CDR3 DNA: TGTGCCAGCAGCGCGGACAGGGGACAAGAGACCCAGTACTTC. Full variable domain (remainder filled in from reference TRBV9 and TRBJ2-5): DSGVTQTPKHLITATGQRVTLRCSPRSGDLSVYWYQQSLDQGLQFLIQYYNGEERAKGNILERFSAQQFPDLHSELNLSSLELGDSALYFCASSADRGQETQYFGPGTRLLVL.

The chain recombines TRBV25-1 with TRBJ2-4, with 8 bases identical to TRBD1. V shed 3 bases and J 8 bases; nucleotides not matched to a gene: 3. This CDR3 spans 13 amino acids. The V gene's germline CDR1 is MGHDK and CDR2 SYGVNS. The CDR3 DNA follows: TGTGCCAGCAGTGAGGACAGGGTATACATTCAGTACTTC. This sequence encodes CASSEDRVYIQYF.

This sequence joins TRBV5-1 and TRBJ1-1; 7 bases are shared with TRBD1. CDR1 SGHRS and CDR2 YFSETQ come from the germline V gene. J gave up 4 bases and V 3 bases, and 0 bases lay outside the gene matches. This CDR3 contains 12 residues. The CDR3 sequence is CASSSGGTEAFF. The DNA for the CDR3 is TGCGCCAGCAGCTCAGGGGGCACTGAAGCTTTCTTT.

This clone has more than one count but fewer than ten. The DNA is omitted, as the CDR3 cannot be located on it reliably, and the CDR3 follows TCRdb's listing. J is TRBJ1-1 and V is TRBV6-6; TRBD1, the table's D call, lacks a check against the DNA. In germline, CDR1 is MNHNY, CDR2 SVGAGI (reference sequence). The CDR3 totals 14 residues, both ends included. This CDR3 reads CASSSSSGQGQAFF.

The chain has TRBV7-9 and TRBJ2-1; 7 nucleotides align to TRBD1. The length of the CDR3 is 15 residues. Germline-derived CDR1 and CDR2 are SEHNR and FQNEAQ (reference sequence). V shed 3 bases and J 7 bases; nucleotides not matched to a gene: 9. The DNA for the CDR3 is TGTGCCAGCAGCTTTACAATGGACAGGTCAAATGAGCAGTTCTTC. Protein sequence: CASSFTMDRSNEQFF. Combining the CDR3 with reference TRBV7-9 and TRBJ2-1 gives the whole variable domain DTGVSQNPRHKITKRGQNVTFRCDPISEHNRLYWYRQTLGQGPEFLTYFQNEAQLEKSRLLSDRFSAERPKGSFSTLEIQRTEQGDSAMYLCASSFTMDRSNEQFFGPGTRLTVL.

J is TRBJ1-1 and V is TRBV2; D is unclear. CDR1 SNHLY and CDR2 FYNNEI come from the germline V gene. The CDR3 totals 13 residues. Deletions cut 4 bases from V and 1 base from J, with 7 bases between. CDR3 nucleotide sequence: TGTGCCAGCAGTGTAACGGGGAACACTGAAGCTTTCTTT. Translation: CASSVTGNTEAFF. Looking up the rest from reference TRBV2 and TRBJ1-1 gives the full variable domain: EPEVTQTPSHQVTQMGQEVILRCVPISNHLYFYWYRQILGQKVEFLVSFYNNEISEKSEIFDDQFSVERPDGSNFTLKIRSTKLEDSAMYFCASSVTGNTEAFFGQGTRLTVV.

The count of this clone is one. The DNA of the CDR3 is TGTGCCAGCAGCTCGTGGACTAGCGGGCTCTCCTACGAGCAGTACTTC. This translates into CASSSWTSGLSYEQYF. V is TRBV11-2 and J is TRBJ2-7; 11 bases are a match to TRBD2. Germline values: CDR1 SGHAT, CDR2 FQNNGV. The CDR3 covers 16 residues. The trim removed 4 bases at V and 0 bases at J, leaving 5 bases unmatched. The full variable domain, with the rest looked up from reference TRBV11-2 and TRBJ2-7, is EAGVAQSPRYKIIEKRQSVAFWCNPISGHATLYWYQQILGQGPKLLIQFQNNGVVDDSQLPKDRFSAERLKGVDSTLKIQPAKLEDSAVYLCASSSWTSGLSYEQYFGPGTRLTVT.

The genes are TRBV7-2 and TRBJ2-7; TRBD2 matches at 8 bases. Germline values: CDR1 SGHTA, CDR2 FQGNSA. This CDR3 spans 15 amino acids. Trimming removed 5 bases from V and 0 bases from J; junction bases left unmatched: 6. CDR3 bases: TGTGCCAGCAGCCCAAGCGGGGGCAGCTCCTACGAGCAGTACTTC. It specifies CASSPSGGSSYEQYF.

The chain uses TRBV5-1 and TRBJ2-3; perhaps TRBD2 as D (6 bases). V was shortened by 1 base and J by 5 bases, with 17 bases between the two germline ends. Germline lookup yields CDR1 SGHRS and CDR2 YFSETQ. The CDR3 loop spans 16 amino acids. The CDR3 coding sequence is TGCGCCAGCAGCTTGCGCGGGGACCCCGGCGGAGATACGCAGTATTTT. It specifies CASSLRGDPGGDTQYF. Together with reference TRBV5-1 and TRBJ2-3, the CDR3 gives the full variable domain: KAGVTQTPRYLIKTRGQQVTLSCSPISGHRSVSWYQQTPGQGLQFLFEYFSETQRNKGNFPGRFSGRQFSNSRSEMNVSTLELGDSALYLCASSLRGDPGGDTQYFGPGTRLTVL.